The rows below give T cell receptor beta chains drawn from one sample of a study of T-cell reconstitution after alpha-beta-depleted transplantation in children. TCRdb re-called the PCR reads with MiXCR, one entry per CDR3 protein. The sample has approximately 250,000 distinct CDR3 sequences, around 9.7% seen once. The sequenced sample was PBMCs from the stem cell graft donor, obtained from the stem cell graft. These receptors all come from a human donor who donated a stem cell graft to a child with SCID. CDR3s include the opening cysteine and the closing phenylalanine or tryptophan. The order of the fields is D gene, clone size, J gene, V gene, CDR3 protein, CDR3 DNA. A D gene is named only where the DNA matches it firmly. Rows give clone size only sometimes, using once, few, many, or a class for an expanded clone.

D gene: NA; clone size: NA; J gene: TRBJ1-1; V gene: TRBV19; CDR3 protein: CASSDINTEAFF; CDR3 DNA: TGTGCCAGTAGTGATATTAACACTGAAGCTTTCTTT
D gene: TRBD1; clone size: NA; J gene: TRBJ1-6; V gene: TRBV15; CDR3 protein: CATSRRQGAVESPLHF; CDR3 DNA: TGTGCCACCAGCAGAAGACAGGGGGCGGTCGAATCACCCCTCCACTTT
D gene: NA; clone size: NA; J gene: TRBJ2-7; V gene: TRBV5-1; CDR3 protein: CASSFTAESYEQYF; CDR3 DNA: TGCGCCAGCAGCTTTACGGCAGAGAGCTACGAGCAGTACTTC
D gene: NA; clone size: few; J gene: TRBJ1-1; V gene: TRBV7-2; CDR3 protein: CASSHPRVASGAFF; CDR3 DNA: TGTGCCAGCAGCCATCCCAGGGTAGCGAGCGGAGCTTTCTTT
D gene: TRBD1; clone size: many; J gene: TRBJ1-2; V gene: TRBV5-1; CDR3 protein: CASSSTGGGGYGYTF; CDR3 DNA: TGCGCCAGCAGCTCGACAGGGGGCGGGGGCTATGGCTACACCTTC
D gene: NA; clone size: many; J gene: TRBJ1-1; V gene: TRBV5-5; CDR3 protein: CASTRLGRDTEAFF; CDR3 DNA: TGTGCCAGCACCCGACTCGGTAGGGACACTGAAGCTTTCTTT
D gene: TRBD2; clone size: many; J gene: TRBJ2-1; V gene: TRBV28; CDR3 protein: CASSQAGAWGEQFF; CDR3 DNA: TGTGCCAGCAGCCAAGCGGGGGCCTGGGGTGAGCAGTTCTTC
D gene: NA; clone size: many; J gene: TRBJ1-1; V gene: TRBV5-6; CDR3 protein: CASSWGGNTEAFF; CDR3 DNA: TGTGCCAGCAGCTGGGGGGGAAACACTGAAGCTTTCTTT
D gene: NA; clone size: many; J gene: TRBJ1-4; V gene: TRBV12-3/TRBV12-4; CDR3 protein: CASSLSRGGAEKLFF; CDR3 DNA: TGTGCCAGCAGTTTAAGCCGAGGTGGGGCTGAAAAACTGTTTTTT
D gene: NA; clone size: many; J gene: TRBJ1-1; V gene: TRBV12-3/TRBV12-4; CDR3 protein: CASRGTVNTEAFF; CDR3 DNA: TGTGCCAGCAGGGGGACTGTGAACACTGAAGCTTTCTTT
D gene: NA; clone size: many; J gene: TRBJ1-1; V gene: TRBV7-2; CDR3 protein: CASSPQSGVGNTEAFF; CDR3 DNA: TGTGCCAGCAGCCCCCAAAGCGGGGTGGGGAACACTGAAGCTTTCTTT
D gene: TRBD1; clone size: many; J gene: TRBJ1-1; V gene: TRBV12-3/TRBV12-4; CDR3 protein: CASSSRGSVNTEAFF; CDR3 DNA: TGTGCCAGCAGTTCCAGGGGGTCGGTGAACACTGAAGCTTTCTTT
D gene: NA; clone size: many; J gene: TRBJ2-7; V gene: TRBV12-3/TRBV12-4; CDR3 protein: CASSGTGFEQYF; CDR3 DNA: TGTGCCAGCAGTGGTACAGGGTTCGAGCAGTACTTC
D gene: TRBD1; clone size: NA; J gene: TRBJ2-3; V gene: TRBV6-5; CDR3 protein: CASSYSRAQGATDTQYF; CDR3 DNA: TGTGCCAGCAGTTACTCGAGGGCCCAGGGGGCGACAGATACGCAGTATTTT
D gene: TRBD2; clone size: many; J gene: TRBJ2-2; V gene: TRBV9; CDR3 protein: CASSAGGANTGELFF; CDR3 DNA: TGTGCCAGCAGCGCGGGGGGGGCAAACACCGGGGAGCTGTTTTTT
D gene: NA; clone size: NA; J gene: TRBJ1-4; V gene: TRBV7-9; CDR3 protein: CASSLKNEGELFF; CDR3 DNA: TGTGCCAGCAGCTTAAAGAATGAGGGTGAACTGTTTTTT
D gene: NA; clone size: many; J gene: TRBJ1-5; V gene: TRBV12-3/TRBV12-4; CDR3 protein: CASSLIGVNQPQHF; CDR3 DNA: TGTGCCAGCAGTTTGATCGGGGTAAATCAGCCCCAGCATTTT
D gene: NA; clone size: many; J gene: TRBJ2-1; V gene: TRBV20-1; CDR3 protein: CSAAWGEQFF; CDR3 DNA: TGCAGTGCTGCATGGGGTGAGCAGTTCTTC
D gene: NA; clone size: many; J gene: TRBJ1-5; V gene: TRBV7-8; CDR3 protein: CASSPWTPNQPQHF; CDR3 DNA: TGTGCCAGCAGCCCCTGGACCCCCAATCAGCCCCAGCATTTT
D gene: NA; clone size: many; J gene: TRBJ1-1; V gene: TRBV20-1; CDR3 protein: CSAEGRTNTEAFF; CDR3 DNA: TGCAGTGCGGAAGGACGTACGAACACTGAAGCTTTCTTT
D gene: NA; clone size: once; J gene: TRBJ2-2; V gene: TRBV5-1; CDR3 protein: CASRLGGAGTGELFF; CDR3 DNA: TGCGCCAGCAGACTGGGGGGCGCGGGCACCGGGGAGCTGTTTTTT
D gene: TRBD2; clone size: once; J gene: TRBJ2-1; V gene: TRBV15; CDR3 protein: CATSKSGTTFYNEQFF; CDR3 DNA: TGTGCCACCAGCAAGTCTGGGACTACCTTCTACAATGAGCAGTTCTTC
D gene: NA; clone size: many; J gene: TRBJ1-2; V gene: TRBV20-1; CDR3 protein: CSARPLRTDYGYTF; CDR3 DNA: TGCAGTGCGAGGCCCCTTCGGACAGACTATGGCTACACCTTC
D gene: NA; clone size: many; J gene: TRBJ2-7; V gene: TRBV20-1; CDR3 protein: CSAAGDYEQYF; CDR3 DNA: TGCAGTGCGGCGGGTGATTACGAGCAGTACTTC
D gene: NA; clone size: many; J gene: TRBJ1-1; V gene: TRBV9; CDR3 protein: CASSVGGGYMNTEAFF; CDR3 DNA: TGTGCCAGCAGCGTAGGAGGGGGATACATGAACACTGAAGCTTTCTTT
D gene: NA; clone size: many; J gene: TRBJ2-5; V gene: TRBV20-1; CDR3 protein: CSARWGSRETQYF; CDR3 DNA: TGCAGTGCTAGATGGGGCAGTAGGGAGACCCAGTACTTC
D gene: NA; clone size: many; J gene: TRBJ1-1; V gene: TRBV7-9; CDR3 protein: CASSLDTTEAFF; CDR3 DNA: TGTGCCAGCAGCTTAGACACCACTGAAGCTTTCTTT
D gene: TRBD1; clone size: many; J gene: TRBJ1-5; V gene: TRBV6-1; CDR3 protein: CASRTGGLYDGNQPQHF; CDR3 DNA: TGTGCCAGCAGAACAGGGGGTCTGTATGATGGCAATCAGCCCCAGCATTTT
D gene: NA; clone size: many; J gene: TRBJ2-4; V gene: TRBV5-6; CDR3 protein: CASSLAGTKNIQYF; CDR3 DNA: TGTGCCAGCAGCTTGGCAGGGACCAAAAACATTCAGTACTTC
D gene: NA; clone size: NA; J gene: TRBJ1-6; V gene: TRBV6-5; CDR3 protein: CASSYKGEFSPLHF; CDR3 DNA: TGTGCCAGCAGTTACAAGGGGGAATTCTCACCCCTCCACTTT
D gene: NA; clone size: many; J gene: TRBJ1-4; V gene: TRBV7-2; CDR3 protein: CASSPHGSTNEKLFF; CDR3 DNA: TGTGCCAGCAGCCCCCACGGGTCAACTAATGAAAAACTGTTTTTT
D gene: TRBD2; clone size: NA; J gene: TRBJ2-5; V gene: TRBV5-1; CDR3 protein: CASSFPSGGLRETQYF; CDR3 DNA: TGCGCCAGCAGCTTCCCTAGCGGGGGTCTGAGAGAGACCCAGTACTTC
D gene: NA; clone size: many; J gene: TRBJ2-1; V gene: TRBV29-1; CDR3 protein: CSVVPFNEQFF; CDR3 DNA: TGCAGCGTTGTCCCCTTTAATGAGCAGTTCTTC
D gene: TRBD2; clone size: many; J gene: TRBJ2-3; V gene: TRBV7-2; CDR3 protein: CASSPTSGGGGNTQYF; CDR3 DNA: TGTGCCAGCAGCCCCACTAGCGGGGGGGGAGGAAATACGCAGTATTTT
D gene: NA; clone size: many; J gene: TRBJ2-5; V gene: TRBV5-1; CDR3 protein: CASSFYGGSQETQYF; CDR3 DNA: TGCGCCAGCAGCTTTTATGGCGGGTCCCAAGAGACCCAGTACTTC
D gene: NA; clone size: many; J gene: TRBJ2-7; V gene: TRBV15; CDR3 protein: CATSRDLGVYEQYF; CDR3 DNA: TGTGCCACCAGCAGAGATTTGGGCGTATACGAGCAGTACTTC
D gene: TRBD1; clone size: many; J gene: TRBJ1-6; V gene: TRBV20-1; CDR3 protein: CSAIGGQGYNSPLHF; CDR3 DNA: TGCAGTGCTATTGGAGGACAGGGATATAATTCACCCCTCCACTTT
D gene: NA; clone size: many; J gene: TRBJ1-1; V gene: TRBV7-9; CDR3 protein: CASSFPLIGAEAFF; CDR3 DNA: TGTGCCAGCAGCTTCCCCCTCATAGGCGCCGAAGCTTTCTTT
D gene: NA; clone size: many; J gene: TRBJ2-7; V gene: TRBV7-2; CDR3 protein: CASSLGVYGGDEQYF; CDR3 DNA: TGTGCCAGCAGCTTAGGAGTATACGGAGGGGACGAGCAGTACTTC
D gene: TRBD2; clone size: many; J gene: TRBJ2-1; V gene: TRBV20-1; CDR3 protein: CSAPSRLAGVNEQFF; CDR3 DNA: TGCAGTGCCCCCTCCAGACTAGCGGGGGTCAATGAGCAGTTCTTC
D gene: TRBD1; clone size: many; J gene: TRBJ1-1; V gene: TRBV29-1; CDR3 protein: CSVIGQEETEAFF; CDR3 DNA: TGCAGCGTCATCGGACAGGAGGAGACTGAAGCTTTCTTT
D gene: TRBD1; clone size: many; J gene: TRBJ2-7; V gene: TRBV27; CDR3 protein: CASSSIGQGDYEQYF; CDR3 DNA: TGTGCCAGCAGTTCTATCGGACAGGGGGACTACGAGCAGTACTTC
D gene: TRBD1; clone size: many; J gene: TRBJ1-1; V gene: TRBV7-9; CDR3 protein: CASVSTGATEAFF; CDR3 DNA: TGTGCCAGCGTGTCGACAGGGGCCACTGAAGCTTTCTTT
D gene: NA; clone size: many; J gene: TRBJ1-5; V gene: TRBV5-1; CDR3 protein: CASSLWGGPNQPQHF; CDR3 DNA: TGCGCCAGCAGCTTATGGGGGGGGCCCAATCAGCCCCAGCATTTT
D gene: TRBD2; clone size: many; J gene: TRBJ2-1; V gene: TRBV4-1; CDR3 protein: CASRLSSGGAGEQFF; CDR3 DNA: TGCGCCAGCAGACTTTCTAGCGGGGGGGCGGGTGAGCAGTTCTTC
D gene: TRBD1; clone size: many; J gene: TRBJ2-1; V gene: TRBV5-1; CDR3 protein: CASSPGDSANEQFF; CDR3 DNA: TGCGCCAGCAGCCCCGGGGACAGCGCCAATGAGCAGTTCTTC
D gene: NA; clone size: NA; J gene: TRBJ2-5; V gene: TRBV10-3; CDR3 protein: CAISVYRGETQYF; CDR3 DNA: TGTGCCATCAGTGTCTATAGGGGAGAGACCCAGTACTTC
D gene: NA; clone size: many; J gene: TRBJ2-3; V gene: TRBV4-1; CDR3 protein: CASSELSGSDTQYF; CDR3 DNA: TGCGCCAGCAGCGAGCTGTCGGGGTCAGATACGCAGTATTTT